Below are 2 T cell receptor beta chains sequenced from a single sample in a study of CXCR3-negative and CXCR3-positive naive CD8 T cells (dated by TCRdb to between 2018 and 2021). The full study reports these points: Compared with CXCR3-negative naive cells, CXCR3-positive naive cells had TRB CDR3s with higher hydrophobicity (lower Kidera factor 4), lower energy, and higher strength and volume indices.

Sequenced on a NextSeq 550. The Human TCR Profiling Kit (MiLaboratory) was used to make UMI-labeled 5' RACE TRB cDNA libraries. TCRdb reprocessed the reads and provides one entry for every CDR3 protein sequence; no DNA is given. The sample table records roughly 59,000 distinct CDR3 sequences. The leading ten clones occupy roughly 0.74% of the sample. Their target antigens are unknown. Material: naive CXCR3+ CD8+ T cells from blood. This specimen's cell subset or site label, per the study, means: CD45RO-CCR7+CD27+CD95- naive CD8+ T cells expressing CXCR3 (TNR3+). The source of these receptors is a human donor in good health. Some clones in this sample may be carry-over from other donors' samples.

This chain connects TRBV20-1 to TRBJ2-5; TCRdb's assignment of TRBD2 cannot be checked, as there is no DNA. The germline V gene has CDR1 DFQATT and CDR2 SNEGSKA (reference sequence). CDR3 size: 16 residues. CDR3: CSASPSGGEYQETQYF.

The gene calls are TRBV27 and TRBJ2-7; TCRdb's D call of TRBD1 is untestable without DNA. The CDR3 spans 13 residues. Germline V CDR1 and CDR2: MNHEY, SMNVEV (reference sequence). CDR3 region: CASSFTGGYEQYF.